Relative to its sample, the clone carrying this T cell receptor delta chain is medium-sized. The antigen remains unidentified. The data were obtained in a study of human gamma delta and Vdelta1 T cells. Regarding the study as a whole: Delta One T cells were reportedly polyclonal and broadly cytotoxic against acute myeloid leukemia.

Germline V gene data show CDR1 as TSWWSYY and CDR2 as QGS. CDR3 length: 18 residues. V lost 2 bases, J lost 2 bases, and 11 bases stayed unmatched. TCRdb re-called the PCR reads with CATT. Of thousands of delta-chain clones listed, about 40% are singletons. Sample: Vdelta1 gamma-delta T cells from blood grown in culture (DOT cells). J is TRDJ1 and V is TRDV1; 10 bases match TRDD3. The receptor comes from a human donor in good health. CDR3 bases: TGTGCTCTTGGGGAAGCCCCTTACTGGGGGATTTTTACCGATAAACTCATCTTT. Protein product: CALGEAPYWGIFTDKLIF.